This T cell receptor (beta chain) appears in the sequencing data of a study of blood T cell repertoires in COVID-19. About the research overall: The samples span acute and convalescent COVID-19 from the United States, Italy and Spain. Nucleic acid was either cDNA or gDNA, and it came from T cells, B-cell-depleted T cells, or PBMCs.

V gave up 3 bases and J gave up 2 bases; unmatched junction bases: 11. The CDR3 length is 17 residues. Per the germline V gene, CDR1 is LGHDT and CDR2 is YNNKEL (reference sequence). This clone was seen only once. Per the original data handling: Amplifying reference gene primers gave estimates of nucleated cell counts. Assay used: immunoSEQ multiplex PCR; TCRdb lists only in-frame clones, some missing. The DNA was the basis for D and trimming; V, J and clone size are from that table. The data hold roughly 150,000 clones, with approximately 80% observed a single time. The sequencing sample was made of peripheral blood. The receptor was isolated from a man aged 70 or older who had recovered from COVID-19. J is TRBJ2-5 and V is TRBV3-1 (or the pseudogene TRBV3-2), with 8 bases matching TRBD2. CDR3 DNA: TGTGCCAGCAGCCACGGAGATAGCGGGAACGAACAAGAGACCCAGTACTTC. Translated, it gives CASSHGDSGNEQETQYF.